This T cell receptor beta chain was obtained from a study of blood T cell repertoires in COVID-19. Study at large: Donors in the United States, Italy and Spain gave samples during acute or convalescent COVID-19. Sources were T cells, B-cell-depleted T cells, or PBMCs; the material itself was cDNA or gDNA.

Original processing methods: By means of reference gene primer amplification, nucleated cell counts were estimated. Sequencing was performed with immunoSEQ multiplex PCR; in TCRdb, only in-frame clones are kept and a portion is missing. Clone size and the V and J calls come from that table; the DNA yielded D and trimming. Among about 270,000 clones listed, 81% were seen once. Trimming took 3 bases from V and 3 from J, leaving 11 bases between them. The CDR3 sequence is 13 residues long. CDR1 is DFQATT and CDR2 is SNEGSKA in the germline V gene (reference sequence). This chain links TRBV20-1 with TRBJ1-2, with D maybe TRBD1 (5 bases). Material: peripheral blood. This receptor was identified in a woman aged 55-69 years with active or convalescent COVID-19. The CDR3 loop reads CSASGGGDYGYTF. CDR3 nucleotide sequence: TGCAGTGCTAGTGGTGGGGGGGACTATGGCTACACCTTC.